Listed here are 13 T cell receptor beta chains from one sample, sequenced in a study of blood T cells in healthy people across ages. PCR was performed a second time for roughly 7 to 11 cycles using a sample-barcoded 5' primer and a J-beta primer mix. TCRdb re-called the 5' RACE reads with MiXCR, one entry per CDR3 protein. The sample contains 1.5 million to 2 million distinct CDR3 sequences, approximately 28% of which appear only once. Sample: blood. Receptors were obtained from a woman in her 30s in good health.

The rearrangement joins TRBV6-1 to TRBJ2-2; D remains ambiguous. This CDR3 has 15 residues. Germline values: CDR1 MNHNS, CDR2 SASEGT. V lost 2 bases and J lost 5, with 12 bases in between. CDR3 protein: CASSENSRWTGELFF. The CDR3 bases are TGTGCCAGCAGTGAAAACTCACGATGGACCGGGGAGCTGTTTTTT.

J is TRBJ2-1 and V is TRBV11-2, with D possibly being TRBD1 or TRBD2 (5 bases each). V gave up 3 bases and J gave up 8 bases, with 20 bases separating them. The CDR3 runs 16 residues. In germline, CDR1 is SGHAT, CDR2 FQNNGV. This CDR3 is CASSFPLDCLGDEQFF. Here the CDR3 DNA reads TGTGCCAGCAGCTTTCCCCTGGACTGCTTAGGGGATGAGCAGTTCTTC.

The CDR3 spells CASSPPGWRPQETQYF. CDR3 DNA sequence: TGTGCCAGCAGCCCTCCAGGGTGGAGGCCCCAAGAGACCCAGTACTTC. The V call is TRBV6-5, the J call TRBJ2-5; D assignment may be TRBD1 or TRBD2 (5 bases each). The ends were cut back, 6 bases at V and 1 base at J, with 18 bases in the middle. Germline CDR1 MNHEY, CDR2 SVGAGI. The CDR3 is 16 residues long.

In the case of this clonotype: This could be a read error, since a much larger clone is one nucleotide away. The chain carries TRBV12-3 or TRBV12-4 and TRBJ2-1; no reliable D call. The J call may not be correct, given that the DNA end is closer to TRBJ2-7. The CDR3 is 15 residues long. Written as DNA, the CDR3 is TGTGCCAGCAGTTTCTATACAGTGACACTCTACGAGCAGTACTTC. It specifies CASSFYTVTLYEQYF.

In its sample, this clonotype was seen a few times. The rearrangement joins TRBV20-1 to TRBJ2-5; 10 bases agree with TRBD2. Germline trimming cut 4 bases from V and 5 bases from J; bases unmatched to any gene: 10. The CDR3 sequence is 15 residues long. CDR1 and CDR2 (germline): DFQATT, SNEGSKA (reference sequence). The CDR3 loop reads CSAILGLADGETQYF. In DNA form, the CDR3 reads TGCAGTGCTATACTAGGACTAGCGGATGGGGAGACCCAGTACTTC.

The chain is built from TRBV12-3 or TRBV12-4 and TRBJ1-4; no reliable D call. V was shortened by 6 bases and J by 0 bases, with 11 bases between the two germline ends. This CDR3 comprises 15 residues. DNA for the CDR3: TGTGCCAGCAGACCTTCGGCCGCAACTAATGAAAAACTGTTTTTT. Translating it yields CASRPSAATNEKLFF.

The table lists this clonotype with many counts. The CDR3 coding sequence is TGTGCCAGCAGCCCGATAAGCTCTGGGGCCAACGTCCTGACTTTC. As protein: CASSPISSGANVLTF. This rearrangement joins TRBV4-2 to TRBJ2-6; D gene unclear. CDR1 and CDR2 from the germline V gene are LGHNA and YNFKEQ. The CDR3 loop spans 15 amino acids. Trimming cost V 4 bases and J 0 bases, with 7 bases left between them.

CDR3 nucleotides: TGTGCCAGCAGCGTTGACGTTAGGGAGACCCAGTACTTC. Its protein product is CASSVDVRETQYF. The gene calls are TRBV9 and TRBJ2-7; D gene ambiguous. The tail of the sequence fits TRBJ2-5 better, so the J call may be wrong. Germline CDR1 and CDR2: SGDLS and YYNGEE. CDR3 length: 13 residues.

The chain couples TRBV3-1 to TRBJ1-1, with a tentative D call TRBD1 (5 bases). The CDR3 extends over 14 amino acids. Trimming took off 0 bases at V and 4 bases at J, with 9 bases between the two ends. Per the germline V gene, CDR1 is LGHDT and CDR2 is YNNKEL (reference sequence). The CDR3 DNA reads TGTGCCAGCAGCCAAGATCAAGGGACCACTGAAGCTTTCTTT. Its protein is CASSQDQGTTEAFF.

This clonotype turned up a few times. The rearrangement joins TRBV10-3 to TRBJ2-5; 10 bases map to TRBD1. The CDR3 has 15 amino acids. Trimming cost V 5 bases and J 4 bases; bases outside gene matches: 7. Germline V gives CDR1 ENHRY, CDR2 SYGVKD. The CDR3 region is CAISLGQGLTETQYF. CDR3 DNA sequence: TGTGCCATCAGTTTGGGACAGGGGCTGACAGAGACCCAGTACTTC.

This clonotype has a handful of counts. The J gene is TRBJ2-7, the V gene TRBV7-2; no clear D. V was clipped by 7 bases and J by 5 bases, with 15 bases between them. The CDR3 loop spans 13 amino acids. Germline V gene sequence: CDR1 SGHTA, CDR2 FQGNSA. CDR3 in amino acids: CASTYRALNEQYF. The CDR3 DNA reads as TGTGCCAGCACCTACCGTGCCCTGAACGAGCAGTACTTC.

This clonotype has only a few counts. The V and J genes are TRBV20-1 and TRBJ2-7; D is undetermined. Trimming took 1 base from V and 0 from J, leaving 10 bases between them. CDR3 length equals 14 residues. Per germline, CDR1 DFQATT and CDR2 SNEGSKA (reference sequence). The CDR3 coding sequence is TGCAGTGCTAGAGTGGAGAGGAGCTCCTACGAGCAGTACTTC. Protein: CSARVERSSYEQYF.

CDR3 in amino acids: CASSSRTEYYGYTF. The CDR3 DNA sequence: TGTGCCAGCAGCTCCCGGACAGAGTACTATGGCTACACCTTC. This sequence joins TRBV9 and TRBJ1-2; TRBD1 is a possible D gene (6 bases). The V end was cut by 4 bases, the J end by 3 bases, with 13 bases between. Looked up from germline, CDR1 is SGDLS and CDR2 is YYNGEE. The CDR3 is 14 residues long.